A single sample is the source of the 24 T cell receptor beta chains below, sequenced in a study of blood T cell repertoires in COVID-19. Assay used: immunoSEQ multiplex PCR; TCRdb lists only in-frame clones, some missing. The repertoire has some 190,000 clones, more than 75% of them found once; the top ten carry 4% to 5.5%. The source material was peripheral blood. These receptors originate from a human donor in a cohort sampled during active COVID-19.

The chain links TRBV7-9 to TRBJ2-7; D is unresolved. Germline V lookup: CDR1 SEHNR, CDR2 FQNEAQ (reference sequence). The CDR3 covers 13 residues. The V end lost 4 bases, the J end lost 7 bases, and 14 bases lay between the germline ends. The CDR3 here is CASSSDSRWEQYF. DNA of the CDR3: TGTGCCAGCAGCTCCGACTCGAGGTGGGAGCAGTACTTC.

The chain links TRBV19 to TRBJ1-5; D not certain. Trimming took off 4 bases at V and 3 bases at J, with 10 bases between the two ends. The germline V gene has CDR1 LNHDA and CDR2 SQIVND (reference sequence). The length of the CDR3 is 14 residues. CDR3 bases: TGTGCCAGTAGTAGAGAAGACACCAATCAGCCCCAGCATTTT. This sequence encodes CASSREDTNQPQHF.

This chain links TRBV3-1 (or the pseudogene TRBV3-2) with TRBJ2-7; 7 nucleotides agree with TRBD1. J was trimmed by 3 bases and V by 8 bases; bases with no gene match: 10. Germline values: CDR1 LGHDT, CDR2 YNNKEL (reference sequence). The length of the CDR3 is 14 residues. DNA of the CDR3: TGTGCCAGCCAAAACAGGGGAGCCGGCTACGAGCAGTACTTC. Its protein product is CASQNRGAGYEQYF.

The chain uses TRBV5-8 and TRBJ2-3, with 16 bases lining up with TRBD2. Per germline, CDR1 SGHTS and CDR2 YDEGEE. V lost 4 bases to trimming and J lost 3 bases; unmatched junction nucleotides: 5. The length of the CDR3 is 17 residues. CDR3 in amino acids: CASSPGTSGGETDTQYF. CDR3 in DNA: TGTGCCAGCAGCCCTGGGACTAGCGGGGGGGAAACAGATACGCAGTATTTT.

The CDR3 is CATQGAAKEETQYF. CDR3 DNA: TGTGCCACCCAGGGGGCAGCCAAGGAAGAGACCCAGTACTTC. J is TRBJ2-5 and V is TRBV10-3; 8 positions match TRBD1. The CDR3 is 14 amino acids. Trimming removed 10 bases from V and 3 bases from J; junction bases left unmatched: 10. The germline CDR1 and CDR2 sequences are ENHRY and SYGVKD.

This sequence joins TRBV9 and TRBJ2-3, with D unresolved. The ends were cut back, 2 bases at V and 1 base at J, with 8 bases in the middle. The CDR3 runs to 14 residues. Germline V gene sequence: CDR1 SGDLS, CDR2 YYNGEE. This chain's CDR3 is CASSVRQGTDTQYF. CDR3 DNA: TGTGCCAGCAGCGTCCGGCAGGGCACAGATACGCAGTATTTT.

This CDR3 is CASSGGTGGRMEAFF. CDR3 nucleotides: TGTGCCAGCTCGGGCGGGACAGGGGGAAGGATGGAAGCTTTCTTT. V usage is TRBV18 and J usage is TRBJ1-1, with 11 nucleotides matching TRBD1. Unmatched junction bases numbered 11, after V lost 6 bases and J lost 8 bases. The CDR3 has 15 amino acids. Per germline, CDR1 KGHSH and CDR2 LQKENI.

The CDR3 DNA reads as TGTGCCAGCAGACGCCCCGGGGCGCAGGGGGAGCAGTACTTC. It encodes CASRRPGAQGEQYF. J is TRBJ2-7 and V is TRBV28; D is perhaps TRBD1 (6 bases). The germline V gene has CDR1 MDHEN and CDR2 SYDVKM. The V gene lost 6 bases and the J gene lost 7 bases, with 19 bases spanning the gap. The CDR3 has 14 amino acids.

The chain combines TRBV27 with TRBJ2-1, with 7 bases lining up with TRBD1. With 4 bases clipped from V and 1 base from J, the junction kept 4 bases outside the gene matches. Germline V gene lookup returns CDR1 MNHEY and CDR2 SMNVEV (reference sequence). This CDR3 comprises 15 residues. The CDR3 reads CASSSYRGSYNEQFF. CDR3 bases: TGTGCCAGCAGTTCCTACAGGGGATCCTACAATGAGCAGTTCTTC.

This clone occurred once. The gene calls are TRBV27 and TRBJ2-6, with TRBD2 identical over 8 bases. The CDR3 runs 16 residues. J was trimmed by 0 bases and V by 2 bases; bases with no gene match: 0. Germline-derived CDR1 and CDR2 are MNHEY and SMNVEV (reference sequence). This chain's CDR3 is CASSLGTSSGANVLTF. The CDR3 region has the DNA TGTGCCAGCAGTTTAGGGACTAGCTCTGGGGCCAACGTCCTGACTTTC.

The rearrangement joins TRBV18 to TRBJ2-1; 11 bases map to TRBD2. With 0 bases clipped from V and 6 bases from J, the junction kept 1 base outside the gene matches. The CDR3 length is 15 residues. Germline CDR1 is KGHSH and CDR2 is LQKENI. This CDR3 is CASSPPSGGANEQFF. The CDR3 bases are TGTGCCAGCTCACCACCTAGCGGGGGGGCCAATGAGCAGTTCTTC.

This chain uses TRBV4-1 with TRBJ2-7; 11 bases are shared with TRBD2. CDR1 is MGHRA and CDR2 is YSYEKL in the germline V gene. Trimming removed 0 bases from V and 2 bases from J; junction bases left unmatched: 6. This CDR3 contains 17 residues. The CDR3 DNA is TGCGCCAGCAGCCAAGACTTTGCACTAGCGGGAGCCTACGAGCAGTACTTC. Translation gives CASSQDFALAGAYEQYF.

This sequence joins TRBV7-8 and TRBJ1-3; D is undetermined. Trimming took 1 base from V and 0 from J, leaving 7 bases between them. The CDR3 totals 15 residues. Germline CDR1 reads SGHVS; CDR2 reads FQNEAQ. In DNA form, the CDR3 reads TGTGCCAGCAGCTTAGGAGTTCCCTCTGGAAACACCATATATTTT. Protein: CASSLGVPSGNTIYF. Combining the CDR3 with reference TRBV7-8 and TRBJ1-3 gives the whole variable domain GAGVSQSPRYKVAKRGQDVALRCDPISGHVSLFWYQQALGQGPEFLTYFQNEAQLDKSGLPSDRFFAERPEGSVSTLKIQRTQQEDSAVYLCASSLGVPSGNTIYFGEGSWLTVV.

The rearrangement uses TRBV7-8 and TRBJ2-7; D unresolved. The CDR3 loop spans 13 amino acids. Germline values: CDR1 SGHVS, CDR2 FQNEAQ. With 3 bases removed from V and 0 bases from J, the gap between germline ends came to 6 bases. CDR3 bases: TGTGCCAGCAGCTTCTCCCCCTCCTACGAGCAGTACTTC. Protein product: CASSFSPSYEQYF.

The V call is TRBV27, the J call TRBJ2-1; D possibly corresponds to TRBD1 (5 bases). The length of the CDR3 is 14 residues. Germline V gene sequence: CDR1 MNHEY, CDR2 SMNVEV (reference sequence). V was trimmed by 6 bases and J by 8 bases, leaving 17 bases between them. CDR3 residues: CASRAIPGLDEQFF. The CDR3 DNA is TGTGCCAGCAGGGCTATTCCAGGGTTGGATGAGCAGTTCTTC.

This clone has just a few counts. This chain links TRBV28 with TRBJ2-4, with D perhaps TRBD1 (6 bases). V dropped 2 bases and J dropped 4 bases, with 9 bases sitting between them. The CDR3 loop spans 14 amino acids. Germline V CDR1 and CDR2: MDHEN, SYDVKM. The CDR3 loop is CASSLGQRKNIQYF. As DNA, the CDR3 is TGTGCCAGCAGTTTAGGACAGAGAAAAAACATTCAGTACTTC.

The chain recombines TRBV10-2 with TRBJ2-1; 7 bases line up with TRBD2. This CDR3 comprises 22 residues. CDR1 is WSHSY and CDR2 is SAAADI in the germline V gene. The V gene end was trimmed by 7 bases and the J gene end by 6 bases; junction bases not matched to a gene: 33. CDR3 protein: CASTTSWASLSGGPEAGNEQFF. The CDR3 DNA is TGCGCCAGCACTACATCATGGGCCTCACTATCGGGAGGCCCGGAGGCTGGCAATGAGCAGTTCTTC.

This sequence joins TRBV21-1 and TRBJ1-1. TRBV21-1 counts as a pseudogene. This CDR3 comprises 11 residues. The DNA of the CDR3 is TGTGCCAGCGGCCCCGGGTCCGAAGCTTTCTTT. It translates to CASGPGSEAFF.

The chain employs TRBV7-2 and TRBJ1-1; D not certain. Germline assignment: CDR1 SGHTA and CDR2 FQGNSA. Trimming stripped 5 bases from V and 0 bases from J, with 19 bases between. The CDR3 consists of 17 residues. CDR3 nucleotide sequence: TGTGCCAGCAGCCCCCGGGGTATATATAGCATGAACACTGAAGCTTTCTTT. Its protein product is CASSPRGIYSMNTEAFF.

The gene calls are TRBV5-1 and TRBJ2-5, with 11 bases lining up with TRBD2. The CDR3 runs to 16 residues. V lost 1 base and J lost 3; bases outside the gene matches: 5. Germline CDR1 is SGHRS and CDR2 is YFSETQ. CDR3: CASSLSPGLAEETQYF. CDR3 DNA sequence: TGCGCCAGCAGCTTGTCCCCGGGACTAGCGGAAGAGACCCAGTACTTC.

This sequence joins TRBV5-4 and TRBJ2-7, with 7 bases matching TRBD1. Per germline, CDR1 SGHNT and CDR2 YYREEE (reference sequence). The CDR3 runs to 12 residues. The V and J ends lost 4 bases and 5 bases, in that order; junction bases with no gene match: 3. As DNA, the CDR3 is TGTGCCAGCAGCCCTGGGACAGACGAGCAGTACTTC. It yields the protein CASSPGTDEQYF.

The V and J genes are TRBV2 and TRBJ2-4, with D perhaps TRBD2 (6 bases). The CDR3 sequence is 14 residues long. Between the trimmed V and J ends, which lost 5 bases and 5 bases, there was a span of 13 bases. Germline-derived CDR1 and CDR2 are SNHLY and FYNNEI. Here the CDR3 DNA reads TGTGCCAGCAGTATCCTAGGAGGGGAAAACATTCAGTACTTC. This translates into CASSILGGENIQYF.

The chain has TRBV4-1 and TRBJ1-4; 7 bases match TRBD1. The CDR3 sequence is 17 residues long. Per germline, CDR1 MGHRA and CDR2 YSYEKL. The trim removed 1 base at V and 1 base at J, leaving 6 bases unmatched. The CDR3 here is CASSQGLAGGTNEKLFF. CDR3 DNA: TGCGCCAGCAGCCAAGGGTTGGCAGGGGGAACTAATGAAAAACTGTTTTTT.

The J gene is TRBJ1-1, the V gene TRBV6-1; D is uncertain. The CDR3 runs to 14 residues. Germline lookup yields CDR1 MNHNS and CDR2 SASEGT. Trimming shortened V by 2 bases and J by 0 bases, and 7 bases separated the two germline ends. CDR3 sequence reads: CASSEFRLNTEAFF. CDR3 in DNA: TGTGCCAGCAGTGAATTCAGGTTGAACACTGAAGCTTTCTTT.